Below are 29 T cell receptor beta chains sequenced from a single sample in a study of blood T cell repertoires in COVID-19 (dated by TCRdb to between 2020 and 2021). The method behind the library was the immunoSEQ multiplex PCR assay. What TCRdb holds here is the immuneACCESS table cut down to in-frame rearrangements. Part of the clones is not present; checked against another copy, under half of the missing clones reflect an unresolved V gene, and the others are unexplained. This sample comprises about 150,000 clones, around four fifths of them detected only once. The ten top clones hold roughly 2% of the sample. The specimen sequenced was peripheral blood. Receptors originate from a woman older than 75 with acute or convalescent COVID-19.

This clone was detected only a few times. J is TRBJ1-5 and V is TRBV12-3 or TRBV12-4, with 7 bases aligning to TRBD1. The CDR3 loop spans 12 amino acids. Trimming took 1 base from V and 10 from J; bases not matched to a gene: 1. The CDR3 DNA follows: TGTGCCAGCAGTTTAGAGGGGGCTCCCCAGCATTTT. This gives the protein CASSLEGAPQHF.

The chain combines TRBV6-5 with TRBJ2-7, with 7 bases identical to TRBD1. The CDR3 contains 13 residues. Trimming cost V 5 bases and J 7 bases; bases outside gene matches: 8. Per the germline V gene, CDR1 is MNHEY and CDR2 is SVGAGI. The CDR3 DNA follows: TGTGCCAGCAGTAAACAGGGGACGGGGGAGCAGTACTTC. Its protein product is CASSKQGTGEQYF.

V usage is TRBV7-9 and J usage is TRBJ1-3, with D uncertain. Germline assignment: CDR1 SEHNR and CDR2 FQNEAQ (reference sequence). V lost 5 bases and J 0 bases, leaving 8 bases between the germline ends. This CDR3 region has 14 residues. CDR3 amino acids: CASSRPGSGNTIYF. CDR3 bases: TGTGCCAGCAGCCGACCAGGCTCTGGAAACACCATATATTTT.

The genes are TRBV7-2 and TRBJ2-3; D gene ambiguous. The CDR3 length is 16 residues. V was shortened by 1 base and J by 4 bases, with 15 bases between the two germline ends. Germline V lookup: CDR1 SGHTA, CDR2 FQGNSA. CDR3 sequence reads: CASSLETGGPADTQYF. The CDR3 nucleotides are TGTGCCAGCAGCTTAGAGACCGGCGGTCCCGCAGATACGCAGTATTTT. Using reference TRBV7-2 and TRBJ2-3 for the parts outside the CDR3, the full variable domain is GAGVSQSPSNKVTEKGKDVELRCDPISGHTALYWYRQSLGQGLEFLIYFQGNSAPDKSGLPSDRFSAERTGGSVSTLTIQRTQQEDSAVYLCASSLETGGPADTQYFGPGTRLTVL.

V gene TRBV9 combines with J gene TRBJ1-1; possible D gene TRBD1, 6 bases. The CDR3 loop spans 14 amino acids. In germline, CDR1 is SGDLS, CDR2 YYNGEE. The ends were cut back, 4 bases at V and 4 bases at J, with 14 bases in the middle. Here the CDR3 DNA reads TGTGCCAGCAGCACCAGTGGGGGGGCCACTGAAGCTTTCTTT. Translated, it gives CASSTSGGATEAFF.

The CDR3 reads CASSLTGLGDNQPQHF. CDR3 DNA: TGTGCCAGCAGCTTGACAGGGTTGGGGGACAATCAGCCCCAGCATTTT. The chain uses TRBV5-5 and TRBJ1-5; D is perhaps TRBD1 (6 bases). CDR3 length equals 16 residues. Deletions cut 1 base from V and 3 bases from J, with 14 bases between. The germline CDR1 and CDR2 sequences are SGHKS and YYEKEE (reference sequence).

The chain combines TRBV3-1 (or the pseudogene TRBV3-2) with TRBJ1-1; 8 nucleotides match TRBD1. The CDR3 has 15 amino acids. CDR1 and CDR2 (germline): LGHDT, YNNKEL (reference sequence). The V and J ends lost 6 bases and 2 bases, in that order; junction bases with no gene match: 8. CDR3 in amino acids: CASSQRDRLNTEAFF. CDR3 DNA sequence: TGTGCCAGCAGTCAGAGGGACAGGCTCAACACTGAAGCTTTCTTT.

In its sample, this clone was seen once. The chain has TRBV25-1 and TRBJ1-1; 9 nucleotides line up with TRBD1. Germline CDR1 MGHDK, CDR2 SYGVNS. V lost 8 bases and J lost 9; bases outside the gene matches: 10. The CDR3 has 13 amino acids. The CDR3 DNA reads TGTGCCAGCGGCAGACAGGGGGGGGATAAAGCTTTCTTT. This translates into CASGRQGGDKAFF.

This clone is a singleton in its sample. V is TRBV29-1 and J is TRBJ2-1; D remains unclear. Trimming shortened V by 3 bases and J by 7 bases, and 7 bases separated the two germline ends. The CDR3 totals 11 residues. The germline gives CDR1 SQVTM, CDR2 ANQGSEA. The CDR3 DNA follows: TGCAGCGTTGAGGTCGGGAATGAGCAGTTCTTC. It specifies CSVEVGNEQFF.

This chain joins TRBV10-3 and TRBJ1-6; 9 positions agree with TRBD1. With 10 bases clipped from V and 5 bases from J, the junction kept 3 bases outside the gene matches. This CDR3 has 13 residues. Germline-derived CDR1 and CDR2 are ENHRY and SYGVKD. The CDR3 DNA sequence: TGTGCCACCCGACAGGGGGATAATTCACCCCTCCACTTT. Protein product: CATRQGDNSPLHF.

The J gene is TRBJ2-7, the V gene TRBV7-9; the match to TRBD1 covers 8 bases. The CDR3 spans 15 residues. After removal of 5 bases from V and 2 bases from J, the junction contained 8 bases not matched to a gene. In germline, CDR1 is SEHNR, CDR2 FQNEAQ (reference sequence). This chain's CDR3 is CASSLAAGQAYEQYF. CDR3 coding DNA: TGTGCCAGCAGCCTCGCGGCGGGACAGGCCTACGAGCAGTACTTC.

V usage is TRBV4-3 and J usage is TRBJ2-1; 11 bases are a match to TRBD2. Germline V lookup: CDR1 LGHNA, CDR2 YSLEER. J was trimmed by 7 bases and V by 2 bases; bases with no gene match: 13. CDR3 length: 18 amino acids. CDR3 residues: CASSQSDSGGAFGNEQFF. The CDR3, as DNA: TGCGCCAGCAGCCAATCAGATAGCGGGGGGGCTTTTGGTAATGAGCAGTTCTTC.

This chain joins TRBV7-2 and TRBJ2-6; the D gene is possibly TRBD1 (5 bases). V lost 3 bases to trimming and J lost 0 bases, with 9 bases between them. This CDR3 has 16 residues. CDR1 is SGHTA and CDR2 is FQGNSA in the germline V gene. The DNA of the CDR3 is TGTGCCAGCAGCTTCGGACACCTCTCTGGGGCCAACGTCCTGACTTTC. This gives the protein CASSFGHLSGANVLTF.

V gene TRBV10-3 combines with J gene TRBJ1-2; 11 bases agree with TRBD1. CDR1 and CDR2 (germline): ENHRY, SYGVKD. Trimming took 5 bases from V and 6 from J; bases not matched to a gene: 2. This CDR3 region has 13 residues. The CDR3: CAISLDRGHGYTF. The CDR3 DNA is TGTGCCATCAGTCTGGACAGGGGGCATGGCTACACCTTC.

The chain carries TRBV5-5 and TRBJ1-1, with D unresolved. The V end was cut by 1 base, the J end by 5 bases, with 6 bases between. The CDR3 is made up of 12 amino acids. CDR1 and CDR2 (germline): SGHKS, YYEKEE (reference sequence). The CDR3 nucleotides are TGTGCCAGCAGCTTGCGGGGTACTGAAGCTTTCTTT. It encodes CASSLRGTEAFF.

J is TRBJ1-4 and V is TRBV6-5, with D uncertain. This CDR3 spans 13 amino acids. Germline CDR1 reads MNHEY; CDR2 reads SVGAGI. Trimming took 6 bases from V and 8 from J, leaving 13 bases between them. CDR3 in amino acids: CASRRRQGEKLFF. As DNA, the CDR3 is TGTGCCAGCAGGAGAAGACAAGGCGAAAAACTGTTTTTT.

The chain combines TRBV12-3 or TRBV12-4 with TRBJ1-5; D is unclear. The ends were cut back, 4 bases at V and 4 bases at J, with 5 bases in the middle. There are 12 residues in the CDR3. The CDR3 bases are TGTGCCAGCAGTTCGGTGAATCAGCCCCAGCATTTT. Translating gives CASSSVNQPQHF.

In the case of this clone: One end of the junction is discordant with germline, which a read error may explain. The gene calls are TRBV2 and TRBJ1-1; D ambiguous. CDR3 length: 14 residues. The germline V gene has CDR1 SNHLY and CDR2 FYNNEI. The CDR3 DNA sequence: TGTGCCAGCAGTGACCTCGCGGGGAACAATGAAGCTTTCTTT. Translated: CASSDLAGNNEAFF.

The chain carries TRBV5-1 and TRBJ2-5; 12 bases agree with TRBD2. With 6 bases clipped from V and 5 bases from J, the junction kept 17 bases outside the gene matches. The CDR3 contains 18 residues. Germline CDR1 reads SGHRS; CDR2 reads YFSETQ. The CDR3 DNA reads TGCGCCAGCACCCGCGGAGGGTCTAGCGGGGGGGCCATGGAGACCCAGTACTTC. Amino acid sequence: CASTRGGSSGGAMETQYF. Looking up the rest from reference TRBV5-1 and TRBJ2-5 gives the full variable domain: KAGVTQTPRYLIKTRGQQVTLSCSPISGHRSVSWYQQTPGQGLQFLFEYFSETQRNKGNFPGRFSGRQFSNSRSEMNVSTLELGDSALYLCASTRGGSSGGAMETQYFGPGTRLLVL.

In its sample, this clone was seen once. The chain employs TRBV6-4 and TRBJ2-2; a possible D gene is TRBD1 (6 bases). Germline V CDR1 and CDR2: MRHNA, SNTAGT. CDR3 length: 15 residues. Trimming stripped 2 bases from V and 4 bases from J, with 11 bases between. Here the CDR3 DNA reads TGTGCCAGCAGTGACCAGGGGTTTGGCACCGGGGAGCTGTTTTTT. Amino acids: CASSDQGFGTGELFF.

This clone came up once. This CDR3 reads CARSLASAGGFTGELFF. The CDR3 region has the DNA TGTGCCAGAAGCTTGGCCTCGGCAGGGGGCTTCACCGGGGAGCTGTTTTTT. This sequence joins TRBV5-3 and TRBJ2-2; TRBD1 agrees at 8 bases. TRBV5-3 is designated an ORF whose function remains uncertain. V trimming: 0 bases; J trimming: 4 bases; junction bases outside the gene matches: 8. CDR3 length equals 17 residues.

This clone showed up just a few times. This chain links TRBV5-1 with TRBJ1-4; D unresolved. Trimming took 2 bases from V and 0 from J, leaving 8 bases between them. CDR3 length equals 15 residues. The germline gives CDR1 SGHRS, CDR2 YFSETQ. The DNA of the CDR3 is TGCGCCAGCAGCTTTGCGGGATCAACTAATGAAAAACTGTTTTTT. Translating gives CASSFAGSTNEKLFF.

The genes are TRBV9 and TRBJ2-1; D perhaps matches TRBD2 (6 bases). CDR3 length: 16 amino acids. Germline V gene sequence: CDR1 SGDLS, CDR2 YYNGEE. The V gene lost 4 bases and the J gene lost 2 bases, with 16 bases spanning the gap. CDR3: CASSQQRLGTYNEQFF. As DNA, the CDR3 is TGTGCCAGCAGCCAACAGAGACTAGGGACCTACAATGAGCAGTTCTTC.

CDR3 sequence (DNA): TGCGCCAGCAGACGATCTCCGGGACAGGGCGCCCAAGAGACCCAGTACTTC. It yields the protein CASRRSPGQGAQETQYF. The chain links TRBV5-1 to TRBJ2-5, with TRBD1 matching over 9 bases. CDR3 length equals 17 residues. Germline V CDR1 and CDR2: SGHRS, YFSETQ. Trimming removed 5 bases from V and 1 base from J; junction bases left unmatched: 12.

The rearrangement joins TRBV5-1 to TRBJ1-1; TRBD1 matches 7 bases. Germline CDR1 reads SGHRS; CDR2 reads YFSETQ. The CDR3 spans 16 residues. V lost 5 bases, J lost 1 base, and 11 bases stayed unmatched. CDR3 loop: CASSRQGGEGNTEAFF. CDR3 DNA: TGCGCCAGCAGTCGACAGGGAGGAGAGGGGAACACTGAAGCTTTCTTT.

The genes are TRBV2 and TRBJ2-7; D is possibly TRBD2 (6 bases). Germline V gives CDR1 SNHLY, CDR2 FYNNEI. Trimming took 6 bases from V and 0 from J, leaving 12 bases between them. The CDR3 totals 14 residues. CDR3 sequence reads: CASRVRDSSYEQYF. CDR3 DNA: TGTGCCAGCAGGGTCCGGGACTCCTCCTACGAGCAGTACTTC.

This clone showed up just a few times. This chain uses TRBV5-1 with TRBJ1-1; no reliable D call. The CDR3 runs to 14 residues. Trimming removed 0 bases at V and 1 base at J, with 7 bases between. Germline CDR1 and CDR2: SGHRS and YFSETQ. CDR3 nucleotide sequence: TGCGCCAGCAGCTTGGGGGCAGCGAACACTGAAGCTTTCTTT. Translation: CASSLGAANTEAFF.

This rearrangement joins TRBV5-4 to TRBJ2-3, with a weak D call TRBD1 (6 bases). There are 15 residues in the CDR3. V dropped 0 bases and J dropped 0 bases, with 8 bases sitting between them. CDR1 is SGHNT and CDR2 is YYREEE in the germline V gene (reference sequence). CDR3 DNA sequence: TGTGCCAGCAGCTTGGAGGGGGTTAGCACAGATACGCAGTATTTT. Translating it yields CASSLEGVSTDTQYF. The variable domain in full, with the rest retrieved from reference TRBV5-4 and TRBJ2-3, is ETGVTQSPTHLIKTRGQQVTLRCSSQSGHNTVSWYQQALGQGPQFIFQYYREEENGRGNFPPRFSGLQFPNYSSELNVNALELDDSALYLCASSLEGVSTDTQYFGPGTRLTVL.

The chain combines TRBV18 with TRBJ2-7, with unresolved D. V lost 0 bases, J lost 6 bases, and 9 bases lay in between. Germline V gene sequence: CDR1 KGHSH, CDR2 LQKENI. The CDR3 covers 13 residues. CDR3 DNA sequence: TGTGCCAGCTCACCACCCCAGGCCTTCGAGCAGTACTTC. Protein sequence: CASSPPQAFEQYF.